These 13 T cell receptor beta chains share one sample of origin, sequenced in a study of cytomegalovirus exposure and HLA in healthy donors. Primers: 60 Vbeta forward and 13 Jbeta reverse. TCRdb keeps only in-frame clones here, not all; method: immunoSEQ multiplex PCR. The sample shows approximately 170,000 clones, over 70% of them seen only once. The sequenced material came from PBMCs. The receptors stem from a male donor in good health and CMV-seropositive.

The chain carries TRBV6-1 and TRBJ2-3, with D perhaps matching TRBD1 (5 bases). Germline V gives CDR1 MNHNS, CDR2 SASEGT. The V and J ends lost 6 bases and 4 bases respectively, with 5 bases between them. This CDR3 has 11 residues. The CDR3 nucleotides read TGTGCCAGCAGGACAGCAGATACGCAGTATTTT. Protein sequence: CASRTADTQYF.

This chain joins TRBV7-6 and TRBJ2-1; D uncertain. CDR1 is SGHVS, CDR2 FNYEAQ, per germline. The CDR3 is 12 amino acids. Trimming left V 1 base short and J 9 bases short, with 7 bases between. The CDR3 here is CASSLVGGEQFF. The CDR3 region has the DNA TGTGCCAGCAGCTTAGTAGGCGGTGAGCAGTTCTTC.

The chain links TRBV5-1 to TRBJ2-5; no firm D call. Germline V gene sequence: CDR1 SGHRS, CDR2 YFSETQ. Trimming shortened V by 1 base and J by 4 bases, and 11 bases separated the two germline ends. The CDR3 consists of 14 residues. The CDR3 bases are TGCGCCAGCAGCTTGTATTCAGGTCCAGAGACCCAGTACTTC. Its translation: CASSLYSGPETQYF.

The chain has TRBV7-3 and TRBJ1-1; D perhaps matches TRBD1 (6 bases). V gave up 1 base and J gave up 5 bases, with 23 bases separating them. The CDR3 runs to 18 residues. Per the germline V gene, CDR1 is SGHTA and CDR2 is FQGTGA. CDR3 in amino acids: CASSLIGRVGGAKTEAFF. In DNA, the CDR3 is TGTGCCAGCAGCTTAATAGGCAGAGTAGGGGGGGCCAAGACTGAAGCTTTCTTT.

A remark on this clone: The junction and the germline gene differ at one end; a read error may be behind it. The chain is built from TRBV15 and TRBJ2-7; 7 bases agree with TRBD1. The CDR3 consists of 14 residues. Germline V gene sequence: CDR1 LNHNV, CDR2 YYDKDF (reference sequence). CDR3 nucleotides: TGTGCCACCAGCCGAGACAGGGAAATCTACGAGCAGTACTTC. Protein sequence: CATSRDREIYEQYF. Combining the CDR3 with reference TRBV15 and TRBJ2-7 gives the whole variable domain DAMVIQNPRYQVTQFGKPVTLSCSQTLNHNVMYWYQQKSSQAPKLLFHYYDKDFNNEADTPDNFQSRRPNTSFCFLDIRSPGLGDTAMYLCATSRDREIYEQYFGPGTRLTVT.

The chain combines TRBV19 with TRBJ1-3; TRBD1 aligns across 7 bases. CDR1 and CDR2 (germline): LNHDA, SQIVND (reference sequence). The CDR3 loop spans 16 amino acids. With V trimmed by 4 bases and J by 0 bases, 6 bases remained unmatched. CDR3 bases: TGTGCCAGTAGTACCCGGACAGGCCACTCTGGAAACACCATATATTTT. Amino acids: CASSTRTGHSGNTIYF.

This clone was detected a few times. The chain couples TRBV2 to TRBJ1-5; 8 positions agree with TRBD1. The germline CDR1 and CDR2 sequences are SNHLY and FYNNEI. Germline trimming cut 8 bases from V and 4 bases from J; bases unmatched to any gene: 7. The CDR3 spans 14 residues. The CDR3 DNA is TGTGCCAGCGAGCCAGGGGGCGATAATCAGCCCCAGCATTTT. As protein: CASEPGGDNQPQHF.

This clone came up a few times. The chain couples TRBV6-5 to TRBJ1-1, with 8 bases identical to TRBD1. V lost 4 bases, J lost 4 bases, and 5 bases stayed unmatched. This CDR3 comprises 14 residues. Germline loops: CDR1 MNHEY, CDR2 SVGAGI. The CDR3 bases are TGTGCCAGCAGTTTAGGACAGGGAATCACTGAAGCTTTCTTT. Its protein product is CASSLGQGITEAFF.

The V gene is TRBV9, the J gene TRBJ2-7; 10 nucleotides agree with TRBD2. Germline CDR1 is SGDLS and CDR2 is YYNGEE. The CDR3 runs 16 residues. V gave up 4 bases and J gave up 5 bases; unmatched junction bases: 12. The CDR3 DNA reads TGTGCCAGCAGCTCTCCCGGTAGCGGGGGGCTAAACGAGCAGTACTTC. It yields the protein CASSSPGSGGLNEQYF. Full variable domain (outside the CDR3, taken from reference TRBV9 and TRBJ2-7): DSGVTQTPKHLITATGQRVTLRCSPRSGDLSVYWYQQSLDQGLQFLIQYYNGEERAKGNILERFSAQQFPDLHSELNLSSLELGDSALYFCASSSPGSGGLNEQYFGPGTRLTVT.

In its sample, this clone was seen a few times. The chain links TRBV2 to TRBJ1-1; 7 bases are a match to TRBD1. The germline CDR1 and CDR2 sequences are SNHLY and FYNNEI. The V segment lost 7 bases and the J segment 4 bases; nucleotides outside the gene matches: 9. CDR3 size: 14 residues. The CDR3 bases are TGTGCCAGCAACCAGATACGACAGGGCACTGAAGCTTTCTTT. It is translated as CASNQIRQGTEAFF.

A word on this clone: Other nucleotide sequences from this sample produce the same CDR3. CDR3 sequence (DNA): TGTGCCAGCAGCGTCGGGAGCGCGAACACCGGGGAGCTGTTTTTT. Translating gives CASSVGSANTGELFF. The rearrangement links TRBV9 to TRBJ2-2; D is perhaps TRBD2 (6 bases). This CDR3 spans 15 amino acids. Trimming cost V 2 bases and J 0 bases, with 8 bases left between them. In germline, CDR1 is SGDLS, CDR2 YYNGEE.

V and J are TRBV23-1 and TRBJ2-5; 14 bases map to TRBD2. TRBV23-1 is reported as an ORF; its role is uncertain. The V gene end was trimmed by 8 bases and the J gene end by 4 bases; junction bases not matched to a gene: 9. The CDR3 contains 16 residues. In nucleotides, the CDR3 is TGCGCCAGCGGAACGACTAGCGGGGGGGCCGTAGAGACCCAGTACTTC. Its protein product is CASGTTSGGAVETQYF.

This clone came up a few times. The rearrangement uses TRBV6-5 and TRBJ1-3, with D possibly matching TRBD1 (5 bases). Germline CDR1 is MNHEY and CDR2 is SVGAGI. The CDR3 consists of 13 residues. V shed 7 bases and J shed 0 bases, with 7 bases lying between them. The CDR3 bases are TGTGCCAGCACGCAGGGCTCTGGAAACACCATATATTTT. The encoded protein is CASTQGSGNTIYF.